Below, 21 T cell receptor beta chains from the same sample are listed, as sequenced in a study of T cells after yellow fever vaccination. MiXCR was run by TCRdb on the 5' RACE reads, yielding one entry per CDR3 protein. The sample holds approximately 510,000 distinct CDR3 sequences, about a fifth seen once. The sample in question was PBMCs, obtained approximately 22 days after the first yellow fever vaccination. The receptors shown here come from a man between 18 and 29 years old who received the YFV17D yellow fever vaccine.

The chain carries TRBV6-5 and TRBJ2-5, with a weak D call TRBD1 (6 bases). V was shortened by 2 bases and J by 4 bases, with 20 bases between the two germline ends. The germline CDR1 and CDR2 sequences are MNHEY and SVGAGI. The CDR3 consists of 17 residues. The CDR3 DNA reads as TGTGCCAGCAGTTACCTCCTGTATTTATCAGGGGCAGAGACCCAGTACTTC. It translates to CASSYLLYLSGAETQYF.

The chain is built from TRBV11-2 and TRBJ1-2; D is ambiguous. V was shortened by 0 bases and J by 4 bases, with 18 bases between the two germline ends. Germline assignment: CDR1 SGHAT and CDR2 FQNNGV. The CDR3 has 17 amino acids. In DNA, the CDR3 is TGTGCCAGCAGCTTAGAGGCCACAACCTATACCGTCTATGGCTACACCTTC. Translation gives CASSLEATTYTVYGYTF.

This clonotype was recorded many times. The CDR3 here is CASSFFGGLAKNIQYF. Written as DNA, the CDR3 is TGTGCCAGCAGCTTCTTCGGGGGGCTAGCCAAAAACATTCAGTACTTC. J is TRBJ2-4 and V is TRBV7-2; weak D call: TRBD2 (7 bases). This CDR3 contains 16 residues. Germline V gene sequence: CDR1 SGHTA, CDR2 FQGNSA. Trimming took off 3 bases at V and 0 bases at J, with 12 bases between the two ends.

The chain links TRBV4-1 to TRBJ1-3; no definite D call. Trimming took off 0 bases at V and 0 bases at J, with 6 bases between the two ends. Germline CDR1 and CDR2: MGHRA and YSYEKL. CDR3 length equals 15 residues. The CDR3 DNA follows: TGCGCCAGCAGCCAAGATTCGATCTCTGGAAACACCATATATTTT. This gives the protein CASSQDSISGNTIYF.

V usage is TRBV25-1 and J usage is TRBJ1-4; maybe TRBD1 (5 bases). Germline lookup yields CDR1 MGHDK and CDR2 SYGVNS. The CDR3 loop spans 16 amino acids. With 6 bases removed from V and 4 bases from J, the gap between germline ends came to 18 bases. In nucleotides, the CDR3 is TGTGCCAGCAGCCATGGGGGGGTTGGCGATAATGAAAAACTGTTTTTT. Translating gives CASSHGGVGDNEKLFF.

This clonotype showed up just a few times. The CDR3 DNA is TGTGCCAGCAGCTCGGACAGGGCTGAACAAGATACGCAGTATTTT. It is translated as CASSSDRAEQDTQYF. This sequence joins TRBV7-2 and TRBJ2-3; TRBD1 aligns across 8 bases. J was trimmed by 5 bases and V by 4 bases; bases with no gene match: 8. The germline CDR1 and CDR2 sequences are SGHTA and FQGNSA. The CDR3 has 15 amino acids.

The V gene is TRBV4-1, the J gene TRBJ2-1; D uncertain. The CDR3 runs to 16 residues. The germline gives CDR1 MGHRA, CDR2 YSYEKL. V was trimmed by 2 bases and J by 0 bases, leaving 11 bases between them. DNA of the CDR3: TGCGCCAGCAGCCAACGCTGGCGGAGCTCCTACAATGAGCAGTTCTTC. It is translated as CASSQRWRSSYNEQFF.

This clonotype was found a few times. This chain's CDR3 is CASSPGVVTLDEQYF. The CDR3 nucleotides are TGTGCCAGCTCACCCGGAGTCGTTACCCTAGACGAGCAGTACTTC. This rearrangement joins TRBV18 to TRBJ2-7; D not resolved. The CDR3 contains 15 residues. The germline V gene has CDR1 KGHSH and CDR2 LQKENI. V was pared by 3 bases and J by 5 bases, with 17 bases between.

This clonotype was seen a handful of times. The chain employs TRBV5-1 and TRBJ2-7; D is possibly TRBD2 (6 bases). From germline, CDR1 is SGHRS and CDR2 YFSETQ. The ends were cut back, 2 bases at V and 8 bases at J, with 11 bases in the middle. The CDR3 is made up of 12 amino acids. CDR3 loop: CASSLWGEQQYF. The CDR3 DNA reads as TGCGCCAGCAGCTTATGGGGGGAGCAGCAGTACTTC.

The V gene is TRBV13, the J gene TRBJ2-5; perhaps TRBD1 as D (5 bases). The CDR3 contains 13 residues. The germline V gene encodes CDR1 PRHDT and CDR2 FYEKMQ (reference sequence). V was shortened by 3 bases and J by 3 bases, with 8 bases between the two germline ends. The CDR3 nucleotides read TGTGCCAGCAGCTTCTTCAGGGAAGAGACCCAGTACTTC. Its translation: CASSFFREETQYF.

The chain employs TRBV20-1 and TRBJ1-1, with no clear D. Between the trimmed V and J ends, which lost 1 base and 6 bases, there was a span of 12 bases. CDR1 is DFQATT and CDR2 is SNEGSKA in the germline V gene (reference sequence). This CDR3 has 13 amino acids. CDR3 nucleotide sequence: TGCAGTGCTAGAGGGGCGGTAAGGGCTGAAGCTTTCTTT. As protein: CSARGAVRAEAFF.

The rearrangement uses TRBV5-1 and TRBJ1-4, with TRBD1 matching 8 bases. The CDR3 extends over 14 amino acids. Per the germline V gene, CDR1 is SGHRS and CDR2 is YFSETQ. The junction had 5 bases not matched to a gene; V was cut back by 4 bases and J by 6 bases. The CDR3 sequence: CASSQDRVDEKLFF. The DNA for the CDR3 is TGCGCCAGCAGCCAGGACAGGGTCGATGAAAAACTGTTTTTT.

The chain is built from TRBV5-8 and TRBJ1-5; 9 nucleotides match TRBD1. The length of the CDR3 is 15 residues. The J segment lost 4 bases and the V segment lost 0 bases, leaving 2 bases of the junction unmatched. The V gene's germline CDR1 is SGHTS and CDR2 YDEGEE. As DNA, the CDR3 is TGTGCCAGCAGCTTGGACAGGGGGCGGAATCAGCCCCAGCATTTT. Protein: CASSLDRGRNQPQHF.

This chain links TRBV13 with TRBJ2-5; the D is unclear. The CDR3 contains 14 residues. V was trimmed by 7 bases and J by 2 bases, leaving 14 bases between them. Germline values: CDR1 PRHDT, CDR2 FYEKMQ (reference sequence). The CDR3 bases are TGTGCCAGCAAGGTACAGCGCGAACAAGAGACCCAGTACTTC. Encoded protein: CASKVQREQETQYF.

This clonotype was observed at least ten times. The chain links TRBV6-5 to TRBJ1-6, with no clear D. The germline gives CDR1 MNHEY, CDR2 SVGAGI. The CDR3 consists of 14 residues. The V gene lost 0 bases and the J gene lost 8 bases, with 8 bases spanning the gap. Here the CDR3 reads CASSYSEVDSPLHF. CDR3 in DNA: TGTGCCAGCAGTTACTCGGAGGTGGATTCACCCCTCCACTTT.

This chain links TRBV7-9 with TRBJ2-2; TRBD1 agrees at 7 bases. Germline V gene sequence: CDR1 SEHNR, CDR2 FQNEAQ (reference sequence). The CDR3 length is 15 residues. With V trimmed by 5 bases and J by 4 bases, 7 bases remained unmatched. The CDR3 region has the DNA TGTGCCAGCAGCCCCGATTGGGACAGCACCGGGGAGCTGTTTTTT. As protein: CASSPDWDSTGELFF.

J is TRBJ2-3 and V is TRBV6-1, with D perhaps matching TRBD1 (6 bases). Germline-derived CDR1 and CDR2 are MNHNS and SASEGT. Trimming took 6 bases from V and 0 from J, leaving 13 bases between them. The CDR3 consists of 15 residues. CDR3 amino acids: CASRRTATSTDTQYF. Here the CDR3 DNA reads TGTGCCAGCAGACGGACAGCTACTAGCACAGATACGCAGTATTTT.

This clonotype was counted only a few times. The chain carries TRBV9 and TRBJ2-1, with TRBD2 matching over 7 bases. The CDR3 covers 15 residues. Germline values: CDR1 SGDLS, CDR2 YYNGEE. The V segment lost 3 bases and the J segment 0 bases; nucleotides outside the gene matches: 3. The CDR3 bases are TGTGCCAGCAGCGGACGGGGGGACTCCTACAATGAGCAGTTCTTC. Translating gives CASSGRGDSYNEQFF.

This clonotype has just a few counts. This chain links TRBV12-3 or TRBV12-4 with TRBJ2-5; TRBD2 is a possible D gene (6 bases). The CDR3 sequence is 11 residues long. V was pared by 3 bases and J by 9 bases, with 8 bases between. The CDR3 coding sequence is TGTGCCAGCAGTTTGGGGGAGGCCCAGTACTTC. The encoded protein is CASSLGEAQYF.

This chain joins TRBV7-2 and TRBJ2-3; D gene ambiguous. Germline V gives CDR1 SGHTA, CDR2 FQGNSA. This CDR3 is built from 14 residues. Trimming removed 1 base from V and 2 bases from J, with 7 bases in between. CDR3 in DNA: TGTGCCAGCAGCTTAGATTTCGACACAGATACGCAGTATTTT. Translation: CASSLDFDTDTQYF.

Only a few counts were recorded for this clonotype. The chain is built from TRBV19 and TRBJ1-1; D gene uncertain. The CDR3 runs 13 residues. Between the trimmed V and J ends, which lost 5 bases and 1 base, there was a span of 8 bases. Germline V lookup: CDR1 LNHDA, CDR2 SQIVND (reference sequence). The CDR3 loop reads CASSSGKNTEAFF. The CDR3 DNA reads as TGTGCCAGTAGTTCCGGGAAGAACACTGAAGCTTTCTTT.